The T cell receptor (beta chain) under discussion was sequenced for a study of early T cells in non-severe SARS-CoV-2 infection. Study information: Alpha and beta chains were unpaired, from unsorted whole-blood bulk RNA. The study's findings and limits: Matching against VDJdb likely underestimated virus-specific expansions, favoring anti-spike CD8.

As for this clonotype: What it recognizes is unknown.

Individual cDNA molecules received unique molecular identifiers during library preparation. A single record per CDR3 protein comes from TCRdb applying MiXCR to the 5' RACE reads. The sample contains more than 85,000 distinct CDR3 sequences, 15% to 20% of which appear only once. V was clipped by 6 bases and J by 6 bases, with 16 bases between them. The length of the CDR3 is 14 residues. Germline-derived CDR1 and CDR2 are SGHRS and YFSETQ. The source is an adult who was a healthcare worker with PCR-confirmed SARS-CoV-2 infection or an uninfected control (not recorded which). The chain has TRBV5-1 and TRBJ2-1; D is perhaps TRBD2 (6 bases). The source was whole blood, collected at baseline. The CDR3 here is CASMTSGPFNEQFF. The DNA for the CDR3 is TGCGCCAGCATGACTAGTGGCCCATTCAATGAGCAGTTCTTC.